This T cell receptor beta chain was documented in a study of cytomegalovirus exposure and HLA in healthy donors. The study's findings and limits: HLA-A and HLA-B allele assignments for most subjects were reportedly predicted accurately using TCR beta sequences. CMV serostatus was the sole immune exposure information available.

Comment on this clone: Its antigen is as yet unknown.

This CDR3 region has 13 residues. The V end lost 3 bases, the J end lost 1 base, and 6 bases lay between the germline ends. The germline gives CDR1 SGHNT, CDR2 YENEEA. The PCR ran on 60 Vbeta and 13 Jbeta primers. Data came from immunoSEQ multiplex PCR; TCRdb stores just in-frame clones and leaves some out. The sample includes roughly 180,000 clones, more than 65% of them seen just once. Source material: PBMCs. The gene calls are TRBV11-3 and TRBJ1-1, with D possibly being TRBD1 (5 bases). The clonotype comes from a male donor in good health and CMV-seronegative. The CDR3 DNA is TGTGCCAGCAGCTTGGGGCCGAACACTGAAGCTTTCTTT. Its translation: CASSLGPNTEAFF.